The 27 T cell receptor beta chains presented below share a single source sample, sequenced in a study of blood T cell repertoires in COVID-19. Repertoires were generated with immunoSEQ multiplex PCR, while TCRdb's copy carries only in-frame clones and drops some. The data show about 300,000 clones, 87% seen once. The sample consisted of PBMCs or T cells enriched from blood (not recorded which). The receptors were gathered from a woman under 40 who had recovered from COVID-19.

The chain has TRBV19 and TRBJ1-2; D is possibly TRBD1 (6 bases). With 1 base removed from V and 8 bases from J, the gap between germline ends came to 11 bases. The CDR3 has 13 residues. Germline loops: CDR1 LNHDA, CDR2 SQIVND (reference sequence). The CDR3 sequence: CASSIVEGQGYTF. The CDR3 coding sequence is TGTGCCAGTAGTATAGTTGAGGGACAAGGCTACACCTTC.

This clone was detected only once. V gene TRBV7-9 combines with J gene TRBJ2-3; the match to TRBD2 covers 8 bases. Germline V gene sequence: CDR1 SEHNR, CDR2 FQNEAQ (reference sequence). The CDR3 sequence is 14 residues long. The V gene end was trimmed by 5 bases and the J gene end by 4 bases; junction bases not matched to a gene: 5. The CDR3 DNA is TGTGCCAGCAGCGTTAGCGGGGTCCCAGATACGCAGTATTTT. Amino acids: CASSVSGVPDTQYF.

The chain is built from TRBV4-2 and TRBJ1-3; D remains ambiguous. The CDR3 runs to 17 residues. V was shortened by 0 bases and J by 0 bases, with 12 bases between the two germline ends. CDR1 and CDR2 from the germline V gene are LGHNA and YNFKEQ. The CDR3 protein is CASSQEKDTSSGNTIYF. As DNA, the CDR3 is TGTGCCAGCAGCCAAGAGAAAGACACATCCTCTGGAAACACCATATATTTT.

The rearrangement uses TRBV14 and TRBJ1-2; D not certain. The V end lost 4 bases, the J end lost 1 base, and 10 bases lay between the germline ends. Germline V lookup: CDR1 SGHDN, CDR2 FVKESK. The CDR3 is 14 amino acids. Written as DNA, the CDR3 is TGTGCCAGCAGCCCCCCAGGCCTTAACTATGGCTACACCTTC. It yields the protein CASSPPGLNYGYTF.

This CDR3 reads CASSGGVFGTGGWRETQYF. The CDR3 coding sequence is TGTGCCAGCAGCGGAGGGGTGTTCGGGACAGGGGGTTGGAGGGAGACCCAGTACTTC. V is TRBV3-1 (or the pseudogene TRBV3-2) and J is TRBJ2-5; TRBD1 aligns across 11 bases. The CDR3 sequence is 19 residues long. CDR1 and CDR2 from the germline V gene are LGHDT and YNNKEL (reference sequence). The junction had 19 bases not matched to a gene; V was cut back by 5 bases and J by 5 bases.

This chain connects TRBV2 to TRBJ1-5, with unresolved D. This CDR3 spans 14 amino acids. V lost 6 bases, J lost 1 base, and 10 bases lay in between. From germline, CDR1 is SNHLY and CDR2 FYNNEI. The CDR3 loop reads CASSDTVSNQPQHF. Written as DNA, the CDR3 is TGTGCCAGCAGCGACACGGTGAGCAATCAGCCCCAGCATTTT.

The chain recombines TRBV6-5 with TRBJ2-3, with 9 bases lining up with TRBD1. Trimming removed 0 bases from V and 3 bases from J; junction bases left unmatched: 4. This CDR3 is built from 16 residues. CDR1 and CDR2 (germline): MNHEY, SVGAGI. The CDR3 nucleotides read TGTGCCAGCAGTTACTCCCCGACAGGGGGGACAGATACGCAGTATTTT. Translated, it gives CASSYSPTGGTDTQYF.

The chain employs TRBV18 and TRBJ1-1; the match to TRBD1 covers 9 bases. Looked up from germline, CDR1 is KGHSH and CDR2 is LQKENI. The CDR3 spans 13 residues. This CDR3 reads CASGGTGSTEAFF. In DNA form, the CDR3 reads TGTGCTTCGGGTGGGACAGGGAGTACTGAAGCTTTCTTT.

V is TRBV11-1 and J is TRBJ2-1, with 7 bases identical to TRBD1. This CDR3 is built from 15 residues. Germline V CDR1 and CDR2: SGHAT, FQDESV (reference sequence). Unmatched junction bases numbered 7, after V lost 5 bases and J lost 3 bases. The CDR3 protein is CASSRFRDSYNEQFF. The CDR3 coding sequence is TGTGCCAGCAGCCGGTTCCGGGACAGCTACAATGAGCAGTTCTTC.

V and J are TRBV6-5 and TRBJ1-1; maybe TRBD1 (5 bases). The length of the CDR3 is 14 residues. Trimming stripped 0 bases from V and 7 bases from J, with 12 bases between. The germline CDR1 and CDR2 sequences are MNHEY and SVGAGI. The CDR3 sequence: CASSYSRRGGEAFF. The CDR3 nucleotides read TGTGCCAGCAGTTACTCGCGTAGGGGTGGTGAAGCTTTCTTT.

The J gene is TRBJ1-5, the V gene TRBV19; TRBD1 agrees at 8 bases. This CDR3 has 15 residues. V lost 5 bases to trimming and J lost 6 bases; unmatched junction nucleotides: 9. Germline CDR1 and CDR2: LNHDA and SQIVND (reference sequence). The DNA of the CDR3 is TGTGCCAGTAGTCCTCCAGGGGGCTTCAGTCAGCCCCAGCATTTT. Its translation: CASSPPGGFSQPQHF.

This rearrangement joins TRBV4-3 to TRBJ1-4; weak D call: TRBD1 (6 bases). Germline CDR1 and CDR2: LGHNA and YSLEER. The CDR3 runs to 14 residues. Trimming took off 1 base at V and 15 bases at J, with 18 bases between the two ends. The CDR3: CASSQGGQRKVMFF. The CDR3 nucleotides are TGCGCCAGCAGCCAAGGAGGACAGCGAAAAGTGATGTTTTTT.

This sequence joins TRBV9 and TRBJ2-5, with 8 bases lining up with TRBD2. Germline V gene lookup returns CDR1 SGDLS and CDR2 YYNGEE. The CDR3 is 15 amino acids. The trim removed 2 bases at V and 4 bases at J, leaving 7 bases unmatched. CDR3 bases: TGTGCCAGCAGCGTCCGGGAGGGGTGGGGAGAGACCCAGTACTTC. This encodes CASSVREGWGETQYF.

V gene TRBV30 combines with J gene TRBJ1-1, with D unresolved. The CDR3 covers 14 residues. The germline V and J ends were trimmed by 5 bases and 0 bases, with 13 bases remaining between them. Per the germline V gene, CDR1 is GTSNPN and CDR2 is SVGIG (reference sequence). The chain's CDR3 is CAWGSGVLNTEAFF. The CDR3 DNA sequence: TGTGCCTGGGGGTCCGGGGTCTTGAACACTGAAGCTTTCTTT. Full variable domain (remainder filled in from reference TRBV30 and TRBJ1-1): SQTIHQWPATLVQPVGSPLSLECTVEGTSNPNLYWYRQAAGRGLQLLFYSVGIGQISSEVPQNLSASRPQDRQFILSSKKLLLSDSGFYLCAWGSGVLNTEAFFGQGTRLTVV.

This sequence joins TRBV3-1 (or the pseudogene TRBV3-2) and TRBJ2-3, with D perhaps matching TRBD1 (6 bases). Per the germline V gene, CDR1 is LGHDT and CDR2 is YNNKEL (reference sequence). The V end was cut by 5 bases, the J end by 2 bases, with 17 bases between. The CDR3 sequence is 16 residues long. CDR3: CASSWGQLAPTDTQYF. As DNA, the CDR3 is TGTGCCAGCAGCTGGGGGCAACTCGCCCCCACAGATACGCAGTATTTT.

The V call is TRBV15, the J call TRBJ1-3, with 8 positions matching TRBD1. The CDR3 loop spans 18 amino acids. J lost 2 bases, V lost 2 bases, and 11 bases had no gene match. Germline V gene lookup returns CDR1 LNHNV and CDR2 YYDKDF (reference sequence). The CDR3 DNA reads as TGTGCCACCAGCAGACGACTAGGCTTACAGGGGGCTGGAAACACCATATATTTT. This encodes CATSRRLGLQGAGNTIYF.

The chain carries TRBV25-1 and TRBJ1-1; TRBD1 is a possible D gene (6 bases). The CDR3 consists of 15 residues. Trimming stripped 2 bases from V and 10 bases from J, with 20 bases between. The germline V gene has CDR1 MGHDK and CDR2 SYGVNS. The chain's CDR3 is CASSEPGQPLVGAFF. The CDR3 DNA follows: TGTGCCAGCAGTGAACCGGGACAACCCTTAGTTGGAGCTTTCTTT. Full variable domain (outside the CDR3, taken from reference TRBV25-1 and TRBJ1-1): EADIYQTPRYLVIGTGKKITLECSQTMGHDKMYWYQQDPGMELHLIHYSYGVNSTEKGDLSSESTVSRIRTEHFPLTLESARPSHTSQYLCASSEPGQPLVGAFFGQGTRLTVV.

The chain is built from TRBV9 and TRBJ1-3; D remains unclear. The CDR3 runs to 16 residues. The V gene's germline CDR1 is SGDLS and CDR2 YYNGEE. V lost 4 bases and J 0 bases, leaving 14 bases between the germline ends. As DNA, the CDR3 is TGTGCCAGCAGCCCCCGAGGGCACCTCTCTGGAAACACCATATATTTT. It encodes CASSPRGHLSGNTIYF.

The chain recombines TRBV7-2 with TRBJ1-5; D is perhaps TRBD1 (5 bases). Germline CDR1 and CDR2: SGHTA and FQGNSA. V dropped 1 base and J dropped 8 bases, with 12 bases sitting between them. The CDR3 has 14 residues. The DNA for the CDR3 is TGTGCCAGCAGCTTAGGCGGGGGTCGAGAGCCCCAGCATTTT. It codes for CASSLGGGREPQHF.

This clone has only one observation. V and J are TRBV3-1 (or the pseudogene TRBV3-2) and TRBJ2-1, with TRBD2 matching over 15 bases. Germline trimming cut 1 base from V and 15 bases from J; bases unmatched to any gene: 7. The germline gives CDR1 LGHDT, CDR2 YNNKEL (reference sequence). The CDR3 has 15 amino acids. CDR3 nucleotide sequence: TGTGCCAGCAGCCAAGGGACTAGCGGGGGGGCCGGTCGGTTCTTC. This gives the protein CASSQGTSGGAGRFF.

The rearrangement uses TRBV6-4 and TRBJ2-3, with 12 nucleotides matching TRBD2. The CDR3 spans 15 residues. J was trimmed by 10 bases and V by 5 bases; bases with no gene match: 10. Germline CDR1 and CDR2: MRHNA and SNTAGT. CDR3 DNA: TGTGCCAGCAGTCCACTAGCGGGGGGAACCGACGCGCAGTATTTT. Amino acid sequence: CASSPLAGGTDAQYF.

Here the CDR3 reads CASSGGTGVLNTEAFF. In DNA, the CDR3 is TGCGCCAGCAGCGGCGGGACAGGGGTATTGAACACTGAAGCTTTCTTT. This chain links TRBV5-1 with TRBJ1-1; 10 bases map to TRBD1. CDR1 and CDR2 from the germline V gene are SGHRS and YFSETQ. The CDR3 loop spans 16 amino acids. V trimming: 4 bases; J trimming: 0 bases; junction bases outside the gene matches: 6. Full variable domain (remainder filled in from reference TRBV5-1 and TRBJ1-1): KAGVTQTPRYLIKTRGQQVTLSCSPISGHRSVSWYQQTPGQGLQFLFEYFSETQRNKGNFPGRFSGRQFSNSRSEMNVSTLELGDSALYLCASSGGTGVLNTEAFFGQGTRLTVV.

The CDR3 DNA reads as TGTGCCAGCAGTGATTACAGACAGGGAGCCTATGGCTACACCTTC. Translation gives CASSDYRQGAYGYTF. The J gene is TRBJ1-2, the V gene TRBV2; 7 positions match TRBD1. The germline CDR1 and CDR2 sequences are SNHLY and FYNNEI. This CDR3 region has 15 residues. With 3 bases clipped from V and 4 bases from J, the junction kept 8 bases outside the gene matches.

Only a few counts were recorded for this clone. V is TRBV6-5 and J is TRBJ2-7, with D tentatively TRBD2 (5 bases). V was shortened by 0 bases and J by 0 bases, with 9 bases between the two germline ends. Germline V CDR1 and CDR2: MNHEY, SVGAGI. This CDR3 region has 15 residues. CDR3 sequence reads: CASSYSRAGSYEQYF. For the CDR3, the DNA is TGTGCCAGCAGTTACTCTAGGGCGGGCTCCTACGAGCAGTACTTC.

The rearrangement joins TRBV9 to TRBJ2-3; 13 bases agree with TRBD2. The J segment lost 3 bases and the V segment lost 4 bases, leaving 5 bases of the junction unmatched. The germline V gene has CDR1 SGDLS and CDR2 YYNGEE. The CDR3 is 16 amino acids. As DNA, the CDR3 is TGTGCCAGCAGCCCATGGACTAGCGGGGGAACAGATACGCAGTATTTT. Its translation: CASSPWTSGGTDTQYF. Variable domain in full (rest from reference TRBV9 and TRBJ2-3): DSGVTQTPKHLITATGQRVTLRCSPRSGDLSVYWYQQSLDQGLQFLIQYYNGEERAKGNILERFSAQQFPDLHSELNLSSLELGDSALYFCASSPWTSGGTDTQYFGPGTRLTVL.

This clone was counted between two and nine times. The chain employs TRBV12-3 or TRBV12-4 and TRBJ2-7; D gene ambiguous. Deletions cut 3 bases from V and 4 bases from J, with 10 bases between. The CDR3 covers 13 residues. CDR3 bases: TGTGCCAGCAGTTTGCCCTCAACTTACGAGCAGTACTTC. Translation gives CASSLPSTYEQYF.

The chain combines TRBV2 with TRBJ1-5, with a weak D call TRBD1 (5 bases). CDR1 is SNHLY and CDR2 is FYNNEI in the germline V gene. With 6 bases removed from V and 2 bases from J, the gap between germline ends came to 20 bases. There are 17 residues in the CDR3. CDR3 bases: TGTGCCAGCAGCGTGACTGCCGGGGGAGGGGGCAATCAGCCCCAGCATTTT. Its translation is CASSVTAGGGGNQPQHF.